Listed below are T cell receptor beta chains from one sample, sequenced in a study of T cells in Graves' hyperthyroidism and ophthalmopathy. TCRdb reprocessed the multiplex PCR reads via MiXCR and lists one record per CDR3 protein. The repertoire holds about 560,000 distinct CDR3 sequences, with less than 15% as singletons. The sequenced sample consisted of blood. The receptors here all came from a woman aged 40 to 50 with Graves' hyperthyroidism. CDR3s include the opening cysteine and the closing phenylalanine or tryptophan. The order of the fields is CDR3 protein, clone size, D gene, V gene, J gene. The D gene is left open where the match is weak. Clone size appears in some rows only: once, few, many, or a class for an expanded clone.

cdr3_aa: CASSLGGPGTSNQPQHF; clone_size: many; d_call: -; v_call: TRBV3-1; j_call: TRBJ1-5
cdr3_aa: CAWSGSGRATYEQYF; clone_size: many; d_call: TRBD2; v_call: TRBV30; j_call: TRBJ2-7
cdr3_aa: CASSLSRPGTGPYEQYF; clone_size: many; d_call: TRBD1; v_call: TRBV27; j_call: TRBJ2-7
cdr3_aa: CSARLSGRANTGELFF; clone_size: few; d_call: TRBD2; v_call: TRBV20-1; j_call: TRBJ2-2
cdr3_aa: CASSSRDYPYEQYF; clone_size: few; d_call: TRBD2; v_call: TRBV7-2; j_call: TRBJ2-7
cdr3_aa: CASIGQPGVYGYTF; clone_size: many; d_call: -; v_call: TRBV2; j_call: TRBJ1-2
cdr3_aa: CASSKDRAINYGYTF; clone_size: few; d_call: TRBD1; v_call: TRBV2; j_call: TRBJ1-2
cdr3_aa: CASSLSGTGGMQETQYF; clone_size: many; d_call: TRBD1; v_call: TRBV27; j_call: TRBJ2-5
cdr3_aa: CASRPGLAGNTGELFF; clone_size: -; d_call: TRBD2; v_call: TRBV13; j_call: TRBJ2-2
cdr3_aa: CASSAGQGISGNTIYF; clone_size: -; d_call: TRBD1; v_call: TRBV7-7; j_call: TRBJ1-3
cdr3_aa: CASSAGTSYYEQYF; clone_size: many; d_call: TRBD2; v_call: TRBV2; j_call: TRBJ2-7
cdr3_aa: CASSLRYEQFF; clone_size: many; d_call: -; v_call: TRBV3-1; j_call: TRBJ2-1
cdr3_aa: CSARVQGSSYNEQFF; clone_size: few; d_call: -; v_call: TRBV20-1; j_call: TRBJ2-1
cdr3_aa: CASTQETPTDTQYF; clone_size: few; d_call: -; v_call: TRBV4-1; j_call: TRBJ2-3
cdr3_aa: CASSSTFGEQETQYF; clone_size: few; d_call: -; v_call: TRBV5-1; j_call: TRBJ2-5
cdr3_aa: CASSSGFTAMNTEAFF; clone_size: many; d_call: -; v_call: TRBV30; j_call: TRBJ1-1
cdr3_aa: CASSEGQGSYEQYF; clone_size: many; d_call: TRBD1; v_call: TRBV2; j_call: TRBJ2-7
cdr3_aa: CASKPIAGGNYEQYF; clone_size: few; d_call: TRBD2; v_call: TRBV27; j_call: TRBJ2-7
cdr3_aa: CASSIGRSYEQYF; clone_size: many; d_call: -; v_call: TRBV7-8; j_call: TRBJ2-7
cdr3_aa: CASSQGILGLAGDKSYEQYF; clone_size: many; d_call: TRBD2; v_call: TRBV11-2; j_call: TRBJ2-7
cdr3_aa: CSVEANGYTF; clone_size: few; d_call: -; v_call: TRBV29-1; j_call: TRBJ1-2
cdr3_aa: CASSMQGAQETQYF; clone_size: few; d_call: TRBD1; v_call: TRBV19; j_call: TRBJ2-5
cdr3_aa: CSAKAGGAYEQYF; clone_size: -; d_call: TRBD2; v_call: TRBV20-1; j_call: TRBJ2-7
cdr3_aa: CASSEPGQSTDTQYF; clone_size: many; d_call: -; v_call: TRBV6-4; j_call: TRBJ2-3
cdr3_aa: CASSERIRANYGYTF; clone_size: -; d_call: -; v_call: TRBV6-1; j_call: TRBJ1-2
cdr3_aa: CASDPSGTSTDTQYF; clone_size: many; d_call: TRBD2; v_call: TRBV27; j_call: TRBJ2-3
cdr3_aa: CASSSSGINEQFF; clone_size: few; d_call: TRBD2; v_call: TRBV12-3/TRBV12-4; j_call: TRBJ2-1
cdr3_aa: CASRAVLSSYEQYF; clone_size: -; d_call: -; v_call: TRBV28; j_call: TRBJ2-7
cdr3_aa: CASSQGGEGEAFF; clone_size: many; d_call: -; v_call: TRBV3-1; j_call: TRBJ1-1
cdr3_aa: CASSQDSDTFYGYTF; clone_size: many; d_call: -; v_call: TRBV3-1; j_call: TRBJ1-2
cdr3_aa: CSVELAGAGFGNEQFF; clone_size: many; d_call: TRBD2; v_call: TRBV29-1; j_call: TRBJ2-1
cdr3_aa: CSGSGQTNTEAFF; clone_size: few; d_call: TRBD1; v_call: TRBV29-1; j_call: TRBJ1-1
cdr3_aa: CASSRVTYEQYF; clone_size: many; d_call: -; v_call: TRBV3-1; j_call: TRBJ2-7